Included here is one T cell receptor (beta chain) sequence, with context. There were no recent acute infections or vaccinations among the donors, who were healthy HIV-negative adults. The assay was immunoSEQ multiplex PCR, and TCRdb's table has in-frame clones only and misses some. The sample contains under 600,000 clones, almost 80% of which appear only once. The entry originates in a study of shared clonotypes between healthy human individuals. The CDR3 contains 15 residues. V gave up 5 bases and J gave up 1 base; unmatched junction bases: 5. Germline V gives CDR1 SGHAT, CDR2 FQNNGV. The sequencing input was PBMCs. The chain has TRBV11-2 and TRBJ2-7; 10 bases are shared with TRBD2. This TCR was recovered from a woman aged 40-49 years in good health. Some clones in this sample may be carry-over from other donors' samples. The CDR3: CASSPGTSASYEQYF. The CDR3 nucleotides read TGTGCCAGCAGCCCCGGGACTAGCGCATCCTACGAGCAGTACTTC.